This T cell receptor (beta chain) was captured by sequencing in a study of graft-versus-host responses after intestinal transplantation. Whole-study context: Those transplanted obtained multivisceral, liver-intestinal, or isolated intestinal grafts. Tacrolimus and steroids were given for around 3 years to all recipients after anti-thymocyte globulin induction.

Worth noting for this clone: The antigen remains undetermined. The sample contains more than one DNA sequence encoding this CDR3.

Assay: immunoSEQ multiplex PCR; the TCRdb copy retains only in-frame clones and omits some. The data hold some 150,000 clones, with 92% observed a single time. This CDR3 region has 16 residues. Deletions cut 2 bases from V and 5 bases from J, with 18 bases between. In germline, CDR1 is MDHEN, CDR2 SYDVKM. The V call is TRBV28, the J call TRBJ1-1; no clear D. The receptor was derived from a human donor who received an intestinal transplant. The sample was unstimulated CD4+ T cells sorted from spleen or lymph node cells, taken before intestinal transplant. The CDR3 sequence is CASSLRAGRLGTEAFF. Here the CDR3 DNA reads TGTGCCAGCAGTTTAAGGGCAGGAAGGTTGGGAACTGAAGCTTTCTTT. The full variable domain, with the rest looked up from reference TRBV28 and TRBJ1-1, is DVKVTQSSRYLVKRTGEKVFLECVQDMDHENMFWYRQDPGLGLRLIYFSYDVKMKEKGDIPEGYSVSREKKERFSLILESASTNQTSMYLCASSLRAGRLGTEAFFGQGTRLTVV.